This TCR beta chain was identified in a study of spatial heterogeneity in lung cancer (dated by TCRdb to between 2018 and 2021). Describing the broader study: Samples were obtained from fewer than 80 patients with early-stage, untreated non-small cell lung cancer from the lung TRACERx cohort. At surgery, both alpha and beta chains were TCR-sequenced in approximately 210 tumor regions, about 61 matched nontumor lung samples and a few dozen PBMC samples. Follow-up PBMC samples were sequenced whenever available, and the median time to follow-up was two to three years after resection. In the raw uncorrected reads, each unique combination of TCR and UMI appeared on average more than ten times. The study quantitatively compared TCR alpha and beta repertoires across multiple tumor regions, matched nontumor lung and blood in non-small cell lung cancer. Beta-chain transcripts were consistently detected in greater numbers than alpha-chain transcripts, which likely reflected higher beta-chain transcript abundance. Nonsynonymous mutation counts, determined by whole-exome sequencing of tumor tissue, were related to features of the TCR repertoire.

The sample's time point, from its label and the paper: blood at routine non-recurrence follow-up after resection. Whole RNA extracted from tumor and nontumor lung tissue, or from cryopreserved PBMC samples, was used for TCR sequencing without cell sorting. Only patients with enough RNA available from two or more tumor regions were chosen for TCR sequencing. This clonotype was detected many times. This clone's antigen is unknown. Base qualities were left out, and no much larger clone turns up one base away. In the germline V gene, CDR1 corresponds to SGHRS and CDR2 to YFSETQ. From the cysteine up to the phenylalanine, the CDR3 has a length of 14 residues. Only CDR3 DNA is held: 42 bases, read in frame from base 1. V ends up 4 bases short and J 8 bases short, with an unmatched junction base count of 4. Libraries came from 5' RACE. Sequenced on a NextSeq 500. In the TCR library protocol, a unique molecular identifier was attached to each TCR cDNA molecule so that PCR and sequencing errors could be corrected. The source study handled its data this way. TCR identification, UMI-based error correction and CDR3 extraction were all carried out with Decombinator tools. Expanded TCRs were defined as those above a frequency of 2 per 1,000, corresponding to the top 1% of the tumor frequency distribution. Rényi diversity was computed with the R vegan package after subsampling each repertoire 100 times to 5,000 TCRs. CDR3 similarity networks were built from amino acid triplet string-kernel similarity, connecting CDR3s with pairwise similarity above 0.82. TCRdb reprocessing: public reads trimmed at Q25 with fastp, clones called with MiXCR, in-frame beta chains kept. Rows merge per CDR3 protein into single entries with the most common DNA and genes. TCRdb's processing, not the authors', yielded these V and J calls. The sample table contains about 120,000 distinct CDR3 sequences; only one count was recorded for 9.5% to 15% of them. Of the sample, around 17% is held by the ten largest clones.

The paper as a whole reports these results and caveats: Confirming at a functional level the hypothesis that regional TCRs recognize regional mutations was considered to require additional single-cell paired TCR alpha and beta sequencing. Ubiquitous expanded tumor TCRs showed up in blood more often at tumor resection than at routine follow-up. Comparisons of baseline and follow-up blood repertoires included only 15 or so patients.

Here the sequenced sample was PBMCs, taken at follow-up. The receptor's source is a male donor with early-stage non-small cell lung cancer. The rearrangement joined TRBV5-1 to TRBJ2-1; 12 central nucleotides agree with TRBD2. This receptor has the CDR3 CASSQLAGGHEQFF. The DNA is TGCGCCAGCAGCCAACTAGCGGGGGGCCATGAGCAGTTCTTC.